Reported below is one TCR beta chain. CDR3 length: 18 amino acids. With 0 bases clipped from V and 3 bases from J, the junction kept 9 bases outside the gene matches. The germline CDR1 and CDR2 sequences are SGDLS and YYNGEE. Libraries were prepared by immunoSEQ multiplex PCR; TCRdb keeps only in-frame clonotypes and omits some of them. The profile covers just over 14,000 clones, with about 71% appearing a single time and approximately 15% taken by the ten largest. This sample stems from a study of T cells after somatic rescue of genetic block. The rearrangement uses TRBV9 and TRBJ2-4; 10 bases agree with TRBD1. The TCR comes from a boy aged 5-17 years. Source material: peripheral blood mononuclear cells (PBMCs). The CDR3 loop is CASSVDPGTGESKNIQYF. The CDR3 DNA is TGTGCCAGCAGCGTAGATCCCGGGACAGGGGAAAGCAAAAACATTCAGTACTTC. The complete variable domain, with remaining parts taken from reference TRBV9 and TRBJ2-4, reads DSGVTQTPKHLITATGQRVTLRCSPRSGDLSVYWYQQSLDQGLQFLIQYYNGEERAKGNILERFSAQQFPDLHSELNLSSLELGDSALYFCASSVDPGTGESKNIQYFGAGTRLSVL.